The present entry profiles one T cell receptor beta chain with its context. The data were taken from a study of blood T cell repertoires in COVID-19. Clones were sequenced by immunoSEQ multiplex PCR, and TCRdb holds only the in-frame ones, with some missing. The table lists about 78,000 clones, roughly 86% of them singletons. Germline CDR1 MGHRA, CDR2 YSYEKL. Trimming removed 0 bases at V and 8 bases at J, with 10 bases between. There are 13 residues in the CDR3. The chain links TRBV4-1 to TRBJ2-5, with a tentative D call TRBD2 (5 bases). The sample taken for sequencing was peripheral blood. The origin of this receptor is a man in his forties or fifties with active or convalescent COVID-19. For the CDR3, the DNA is TGCGCCAGCAGCCAAGATAGGGAGCGAACCCAGTACTTC. This gives the protein CASSQDRERTQYF.